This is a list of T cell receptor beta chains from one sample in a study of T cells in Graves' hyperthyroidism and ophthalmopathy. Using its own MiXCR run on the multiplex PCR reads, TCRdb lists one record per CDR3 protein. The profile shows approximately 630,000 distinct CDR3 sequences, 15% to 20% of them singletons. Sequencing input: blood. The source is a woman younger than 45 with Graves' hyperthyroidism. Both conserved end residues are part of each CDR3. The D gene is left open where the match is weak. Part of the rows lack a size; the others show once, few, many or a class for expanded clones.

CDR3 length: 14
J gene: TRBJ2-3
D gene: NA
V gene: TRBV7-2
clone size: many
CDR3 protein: CASSTGTSTDTQYF
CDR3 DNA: TGTGCCAGCAGCACCGGGACCAGCACAGATACGCAGTATTTT

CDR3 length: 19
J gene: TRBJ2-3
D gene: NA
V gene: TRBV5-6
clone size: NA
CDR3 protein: CASSLFSPGPLHPTDTQYF
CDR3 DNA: TGTGCCAGCAGCTTGTTTTCCCCGGGACCTCTCCACCCCACAGATACGCAGTATTTT

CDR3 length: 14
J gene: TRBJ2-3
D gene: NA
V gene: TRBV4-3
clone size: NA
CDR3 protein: CASSQDRFSDTQYF
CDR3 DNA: TGCGCCAGCAGCCAAGATCGGTTCTCAGATACGCAGTATTTT

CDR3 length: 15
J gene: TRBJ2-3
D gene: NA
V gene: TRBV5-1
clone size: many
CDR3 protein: CASSLEAVLTDTQYF
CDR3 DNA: TGCGCCAGCAGCTTGGAAGCGGTTCTCACAGATACGCAGTATTTT

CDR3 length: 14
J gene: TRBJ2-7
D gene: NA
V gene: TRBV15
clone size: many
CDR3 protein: CATSTRGMSHEQYF
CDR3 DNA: TGTGCCACCAGCACCCGGGGTATGTCCCACGAGCAGTACTTC

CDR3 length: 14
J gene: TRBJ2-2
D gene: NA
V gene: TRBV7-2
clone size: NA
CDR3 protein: CASSLGKRDGGLFF
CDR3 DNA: TGTGCCAGCAGCTTAGGGAAAAGGGACGGGGGGCTGTTTTTT

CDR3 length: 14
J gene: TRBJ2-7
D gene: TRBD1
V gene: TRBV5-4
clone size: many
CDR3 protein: CASSFPDRGYEQYF
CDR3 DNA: TGTGCCAGCAGCTTCCCCGACAGGGGGTACGAGCAGTACTTC

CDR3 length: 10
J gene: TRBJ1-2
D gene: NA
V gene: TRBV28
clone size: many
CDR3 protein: CASTPPGYTF
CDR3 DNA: TGTGCCAGCACCCCGCCGGGCTACACCTTC

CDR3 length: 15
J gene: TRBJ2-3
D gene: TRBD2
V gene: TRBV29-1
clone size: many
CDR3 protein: CSVLRLAGEGDTQYF
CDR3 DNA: TGCAGCGTCCTAAGACTAGCGGGAGAAGGAGATACGCAGTATTTT

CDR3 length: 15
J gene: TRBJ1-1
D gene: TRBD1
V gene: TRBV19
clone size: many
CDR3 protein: CASSRTGGAATEAFF
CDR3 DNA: TGTGCCAGTAGTAGGACAGGGGGCGCGGCCACTGAAGCTTTCTTT

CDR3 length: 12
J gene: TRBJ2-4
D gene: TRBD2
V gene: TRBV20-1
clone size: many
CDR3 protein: CSAWTSGDIQYF
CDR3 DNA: TGCAGTGCTTGGACTAGCGGGGACATTCAGTACTTC

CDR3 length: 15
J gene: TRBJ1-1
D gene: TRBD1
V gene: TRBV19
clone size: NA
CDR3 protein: CASSMGQGTYTEAFF
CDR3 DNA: TGTGCCAGTAGTATGGGACAGGGGACTTACACTGAAGCTTTCTTT

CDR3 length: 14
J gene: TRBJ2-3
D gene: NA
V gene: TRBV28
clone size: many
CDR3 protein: CASSSGSATDTQYF
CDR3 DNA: TGTGCCAGCAGTTCCGGGTCCGCCACAGATACGCAGTATTTT

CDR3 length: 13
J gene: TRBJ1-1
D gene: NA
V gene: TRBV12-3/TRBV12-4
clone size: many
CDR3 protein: CASTLLGPVEAFF
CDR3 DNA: TGTGCCAGCACCCTCTTAGGGCCCGTAGAAGCTTTCTTT

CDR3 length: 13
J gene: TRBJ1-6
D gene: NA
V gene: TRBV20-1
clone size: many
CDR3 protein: CSARNRERSPLHF
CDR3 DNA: TGCAGTGCTAGAAACAGGGAACGGTCACCCCTCCACTTT

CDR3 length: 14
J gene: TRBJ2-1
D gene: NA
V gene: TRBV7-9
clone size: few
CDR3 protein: CASSLDRSGNEQFF
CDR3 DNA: TGTGCCAGCAGCTTAGATCGTTCGGGCAATGAGCAGTTCTTC

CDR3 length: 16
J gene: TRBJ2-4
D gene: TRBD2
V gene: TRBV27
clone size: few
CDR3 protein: CASSTPRGGAKNIQYF
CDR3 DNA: TGTGCCAGCAGTACCCCACGGGGGGGAGCCAAAAACATTCAGTACTTC

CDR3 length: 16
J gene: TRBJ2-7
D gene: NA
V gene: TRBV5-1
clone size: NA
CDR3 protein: CASSPAMGEYTYEQYF
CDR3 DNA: TGCGCCAGCAGCCCAGCCATGGGGGAATACACCTACGAGCAGTACTTC

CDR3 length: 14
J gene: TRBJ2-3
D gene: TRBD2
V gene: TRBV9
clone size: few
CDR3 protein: CASSKTSGRDTQYF
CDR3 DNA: TGTGCCAGCAGTAAGACTAGCGGGAGAGATACGCAGTATTTT

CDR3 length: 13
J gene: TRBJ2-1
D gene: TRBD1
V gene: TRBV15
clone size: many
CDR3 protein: CATSERQGREQFF
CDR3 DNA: TGTGCCACCAGCGAGCGACAGGGACGTGAGCAGTTCTTC

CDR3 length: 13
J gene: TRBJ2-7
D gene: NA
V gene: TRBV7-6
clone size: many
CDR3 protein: CASSLDLPYEQYF
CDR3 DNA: TGTGCCAGCAGCTTAGATCTTCCCTACGAGCAGTACTTC

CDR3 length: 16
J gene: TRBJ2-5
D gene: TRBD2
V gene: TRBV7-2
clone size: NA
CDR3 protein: CASSLLAGGSGETQYF
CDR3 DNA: TGTGCCAGCAGCTTACTAGCGGGAGGATCTGGGGAGACCCAGTACTTC

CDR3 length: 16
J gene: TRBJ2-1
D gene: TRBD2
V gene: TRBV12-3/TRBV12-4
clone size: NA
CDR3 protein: CASSPGLAGGLNEQFF
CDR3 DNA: TGTGCCAGCAGCCCGGGACTAGCGGGAGGTCTCAATGAGCAGTTCTTC

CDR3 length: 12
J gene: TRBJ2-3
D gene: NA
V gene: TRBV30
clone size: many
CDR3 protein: CAWTSVGDTQYF
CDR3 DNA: TGTGCCTGGACTAGCGTGGGAGATACGCAGTATTTT

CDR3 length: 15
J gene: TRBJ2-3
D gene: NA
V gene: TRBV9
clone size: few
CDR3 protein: CASSPAGTSTDTQYF
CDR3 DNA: TGTGCCAGCAGTCCAGCAGGGACCAGCACAGATACGCAGTATTTT

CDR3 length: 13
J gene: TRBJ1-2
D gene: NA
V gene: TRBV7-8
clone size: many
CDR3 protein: CASSIPGDYGYTF
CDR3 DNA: TGTGCCAGCAGCATCCCAGGGGATTATGGCTACACCTTC

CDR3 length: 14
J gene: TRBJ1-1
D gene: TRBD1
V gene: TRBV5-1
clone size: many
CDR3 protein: CASSVDRGKTEAFF
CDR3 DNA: TGCGCCAGCAGCGTAGACAGGGGGAAAACTGAAGCTTTCTTT

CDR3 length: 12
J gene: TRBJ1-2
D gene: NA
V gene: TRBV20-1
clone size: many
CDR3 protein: CSASSGPYGYTF
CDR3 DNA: TGCAGTGCTAGTTCCGGCCCTTATGGCTACACCTTC

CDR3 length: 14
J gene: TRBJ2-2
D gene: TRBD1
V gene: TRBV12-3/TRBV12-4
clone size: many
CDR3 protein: CASRPGQIIGELFF
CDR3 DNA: TGTGCCAGCAGGCCGGGACAGATAATCGGGGAGCTGTTTTTT

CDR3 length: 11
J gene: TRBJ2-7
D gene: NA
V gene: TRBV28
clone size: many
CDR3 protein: CASSLWGEQYF
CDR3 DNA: TGTGCCAGCAGTTTATGGGGCGAGCAGTACTTC

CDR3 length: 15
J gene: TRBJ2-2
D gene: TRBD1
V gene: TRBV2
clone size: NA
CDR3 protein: CASSRQGKDTGELFF
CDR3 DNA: TGTGCCAGCAGTCGACAGGGGAAAGACACCGGGGAGCTGTTTTTT

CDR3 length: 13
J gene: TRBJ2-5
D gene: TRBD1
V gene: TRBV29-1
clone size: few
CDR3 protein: CSSPTGGGETQYF
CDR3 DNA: TGCAGCTCCCCGACAGGGGGCGGAGAGACCCAGTACTTC

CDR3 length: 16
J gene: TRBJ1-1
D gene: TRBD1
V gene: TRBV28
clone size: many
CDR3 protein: CASSLGGTGGYTEAFF
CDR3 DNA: TGTGCCAGCAGTTTAGGCGGGACAGGGGGCTACACTGAAGCTTTCTTT

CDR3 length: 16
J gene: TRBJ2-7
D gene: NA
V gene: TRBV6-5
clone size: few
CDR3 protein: CASSYRAETGPYEQYF
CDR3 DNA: TGTGCCAGCAGTTATCGTGCCGAGACTGGGCCCTACGAGCAGTACTTC

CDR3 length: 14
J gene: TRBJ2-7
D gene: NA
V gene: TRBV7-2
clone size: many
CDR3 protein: CASSLYGVGYEQYF
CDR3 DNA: TGTGCCAGCAGCTTGTACGGGGTCGGCTACGAGCAGTACTTC

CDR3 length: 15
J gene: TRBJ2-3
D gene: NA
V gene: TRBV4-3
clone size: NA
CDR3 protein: CASSQDGKGADTQYF
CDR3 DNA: TGCGCCAGCAGCCAAGATGGAAAGGGAGCAGATACGCAGTATTTT

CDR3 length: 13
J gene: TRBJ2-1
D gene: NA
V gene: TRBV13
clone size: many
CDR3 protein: CASSDRTDNEQFF
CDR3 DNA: TGTGCCAGCAGCGATCGGACAGACAATGAGCAGTTCTTC

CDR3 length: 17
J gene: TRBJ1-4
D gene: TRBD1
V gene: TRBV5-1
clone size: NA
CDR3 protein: CASSWDKTGTANEKLFF
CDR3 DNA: TGCGCCAGCAGCTGGGATAAGACCGGGACAGCGAATGAAAAACTGTTTTTT

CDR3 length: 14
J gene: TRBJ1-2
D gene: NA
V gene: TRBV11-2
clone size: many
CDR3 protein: CASSSAEWLSGYTF
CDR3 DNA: TGTGCCAGCAGCTCAGCGGAGTGGCTATCGGGCTACACCTTC

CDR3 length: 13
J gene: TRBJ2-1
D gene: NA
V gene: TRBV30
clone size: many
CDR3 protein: CAWSSLVEGEQFF
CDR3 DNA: TGTGCCTGGAGTTCCCTAGTCGAGGGTGAGCAGTTCTTC

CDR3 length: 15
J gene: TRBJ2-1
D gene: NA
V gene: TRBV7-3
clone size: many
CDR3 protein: CASSLRTGAINEQFF
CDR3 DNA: TGTGCCAGCAGCTTACGGACGGGAGCGATAAATGAGCAGTTCTTC

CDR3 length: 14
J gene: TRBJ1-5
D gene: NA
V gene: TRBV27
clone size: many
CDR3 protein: CASSITGTNQPQHF
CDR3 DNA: TGTGCCAGCAGTATTACAGGGACGAATCAGCCCCAGCATTTT

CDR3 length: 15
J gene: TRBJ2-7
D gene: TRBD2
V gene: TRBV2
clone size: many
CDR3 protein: CASRGGLAGYGEQYF
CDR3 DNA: TGTGCCAGCAGGGGGGGACTAGCGGGATACGGGGAGCAGTACTTC

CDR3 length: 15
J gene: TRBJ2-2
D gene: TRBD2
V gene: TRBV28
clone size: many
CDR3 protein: CASSLALAGTGELFF
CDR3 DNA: TGTGCCAGCAGTTTAGCCCTAGCGGGAACCGGGGAGCTGTTTTTT

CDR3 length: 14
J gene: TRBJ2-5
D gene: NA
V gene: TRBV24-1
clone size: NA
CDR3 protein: CATSDPGARETQYF
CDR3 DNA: TGTGCCACCAGTGACCCAGGGGCGAGAGAGACCCAGTACTTC

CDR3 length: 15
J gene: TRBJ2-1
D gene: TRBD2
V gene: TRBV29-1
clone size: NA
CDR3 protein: CSVEWYSGRTNEQFF
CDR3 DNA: TGCAGCGTTGAATGGTATAGCGGGAGGACGAATGAGCAGTTCTTC

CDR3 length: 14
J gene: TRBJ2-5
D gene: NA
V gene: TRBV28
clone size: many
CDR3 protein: CASSLGRFQETQYF
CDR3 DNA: TGTGCCAGCAGCTTGGGGCGGTTCCAAGAGACCCAGTACTTC

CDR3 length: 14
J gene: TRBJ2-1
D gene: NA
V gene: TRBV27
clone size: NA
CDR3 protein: CASSQLKGGDEQFF
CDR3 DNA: TGTGCCAGCAGTCAACTCAAGGGGGGGGATGAGCAGTTCTTC